This T cell receptor (beta chain) emerged from a study of T-cell memory formation after mild COVID-19. Across the study: Clusters of TCRs were largely donor specific.

Germline CDR1 is SQVTM and CDR2 is ANQGSEA. The junction had 0 bases not matched to a gene; V was cut back by 2 bases and J by 0 bases. This CDR3 comprises 15 residues. TCRalpha and TCRbeta libraries used 5'RACE with constant-segment primers and UMIs. One entry per CDR3 protein results from TCRdb running MiXCR on the 5' RACE reads. The table shows around 130,000 distinct CDR3 sequences, with 15% to 20% occurring only once. The chain combines TRBV29-1 with TRBJ2-6; 8 nucleotides match TRBD2. The specimen sequenced was PBMCs or a T cell subset sorted from them (not recorded which). The clonotype originates from a man between 18 and 29 years old who had mild COVID-19 (a few samples of this study predate the infection). Cell type and time point are not known. The CDR3 bases are TGCAGCGTTGAAAGCGGGAGCTCTGGGGCCAACGTCCTGACTTTC. Protein sequence: CSVESGSSGANVLTF.